These 32 T cell receptor beta chains share one sample of origin, sequenced in a study of T-cell reconstitution after alpha-beta-depleted transplantation in children. A library of TCRbeta sequences, prepared with unique molecular identifiers, was generated. TCRdb re-called the PCR reads through MiXCR, storing one row per CDR3 protein. The sample contains under 350,000 distinct CDR3 sequences, 9.9% of which appear only once. Specimen: PBMCs from the stem cell graft donor, collected from the stem cell graft. All receptors derive from a human donor who donated a stem cell graft to a child with SCID.

Many counts were recorded for this clonotype. The V call is TRBV5-1, the J call TRBJ2-3, with D possibly being TRBD1 (6 bases). CDR1 is SGHRS and CDR2 is YFSETQ in the germline V gene. V shed 3 bases and J shed 3 bases, with 14 bases lying between them. The CDR3 runs to 15 residues. CDR3 coding DNA: TGCGCCAGCAGCTCCAGCGGACAGACGACAGATACGCAGTATTTT. Its protein product is CASSSSGQTTDTQYF.

This clonotype was recorded many times. The gene calls are TRBV20-1 and TRBJ2-3; perhaps TRBD1 as D (7 bases). The CDR3 has 16 residues. Germline-derived CDR1 and CDR2 are DFQATT and SNEGSKA (reference sequence). V lost 0 bases, J lost 3 bases, and 16 bases lay in between. CDR3 protein: CSARDVRGEVTDTQYF. The CDR3 nucleotides read TGCAGTGCTAGAGATGTCAGGGGGGAAGTAACAGATACGCAGTATTTT.

This clonotype occurred a few times. This chain uses TRBV27 with TRBJ1-2; D is possibly TRBD1 (5 bases). CDR3 size: 14 residues. CDR1 MNHEY and CDR2 SMNVEV come from the germline V gene (reference sequence). Trimming pared 2 bases from V and 4 bases from J, leaving 11 bases between. The DNA of the CDR3 is TGTGCCAGCAGTTTAGGCTCCGGGGGCTATGGCTACACCTTC. Translation: CASSLGSGGYGYTF.

This clonotype was seen more than once but under ten times. The rearrangement joins TRBV20-1 to TRBJ2-1; 7 positions agree with TRBD2. Germline V gives CDR1 DFQATT, CDR2 SNEGSKA (reference sequence). The CDR3 runs to 14 residues. Losses at the gene ends were 0 bases for V and 2 bases for J; bases not matched to a gene: 1. The chain's CDR3 is CSAREAGAYNEQFF. The DNA of the CDR3 is TGCAGTGCTAGAGAGGCGGGGGCCTACAATGAGCAGTTCTTC.

This clonotype was seen only a few times. The rearrangement joins TRBV10-3 to TRBJ2-2; D gene unclear. The CDR3 sequence is 16 residues long. Germline lookup yields CDR1 ENHRY and CDR2 SYGVKD. V was shortened by 0 bases and J by 1 base, with 9 bases between the two germline ends. The CDR3 sequence is CAISESGHQNTGELFF. The CDR3 bases are TGTGCCATCAGTGAGTCCGGCCATCAGAACACCGGGGAGCTGTTTTTT.

This clonotype was seen only a few times. The gene calls are TRBV11-2 and TRBJ2-5; 7 bases are a match to TRBD1. V lost 8 bases to trimming and J lost 3 bases; unmatched junction nucleotides: 12. The CDR3 spans 15 residues. The germline CDR1 and CDR2 sequences are SGHAT and FQNNGV. CDR3 loop: CASGPIAGTEETQYF. DNA for the CDR3: TGTGCCAGCGGCCCAATCGCCGGGACAGAAGAGACCCAGTACTTC.

The chain couples TRBV3-1 to TRBJ2-7; no firm D call. V lost 4 bases and J lost 5, with 9 bases in between. The CDR3 has 12 amino acids. Germline-derived CDR1 and CDR2 are LGHDT and YNNKEL (reference sequence). The CDR3 DNA follows: TGTGCCAGCAGCCGTATTGTTGACGAGCAGTACTTC. Translated: CASSRIVDEQYF.

This chain joins TRBV7-2 and TRBJ1-3; D gene unclear. This CDR3 is 13 amino acids long. Germline assignment: CDR1 SGHTA and CDR2 FQGNSA. Trimming pared 6 bases from V and 0 bases from J, leaving 6 bases between. This CDR3 reads CASSRSSGNTIYF. As DNA, the CDR3 is TGTGCCAGCAGTAGGAGCTCTGGAAACACCATATATTTT.

This clonotype was seen more than once but under ten times. The V and J genes are TRBV11-1 and TRBJ2-3; 16 bases are a match to TRBD2. V gave up 6 bases and J gave up 4 bases; unmatched junction bases: 16. The CDR3 contains 20 residues. Germline V CDR1 and CDR2: SGHAT, FQDESV (reference sequence). CDR3 protein: CASRPGTGTSGGALADTQYF. CDR3 nucleotide sequence: TGTGCCAGCAGACCGGGTACCGGGACTAGCGGGGGGGCCCTTGCAGATACGCAGTATTTT.

This clonotype was counted ten times or more. The chain links TRBV6-1 to TRBJ2-1, with TRBD1 matching 11 bases. The germline V gene encodes CDR1 MNHNS and CDR2 SASEGT. This CDR3 is built from 14 residues. The ends lost 6 bases at V and 6 bases at J; junction bases unmatched: 4. Here the CDR3 reads CASRGDRGVNEQFF. The CDR3, as DNA: TGTGCCAGCAGGGGGGACAGGGGGGTCAATGAGCAGTTCTTC.

This clonotype showed up just a few times. The J gene is TRBJ2-1, the V gene TRBV10-3, with D hard to call. V was shortened by 0 bases and J by 4 bases, with 13 bases between the two germline ends. The CDR3 loop spans 16 amino acids. Germline values: CDR1 ENHRY, CDR2 SYGVKD. The CDR3 DNA sequence: TGTGCCATCAGTGAGTCGTCTGGCATACCGTACAATGAGCAGTTCTTC. This encodes CAISESSGIPYNEQFF.

The chain uses TRBV15 and TRBJ2-7; a possible D gene is TRBD1 (5 bases). The CDR3 has 11 amino acids. The V gene's germline CDR1 is LNHNV and CDR2 YYDKDF (reference sequence). Trimming removed 3 bases from V and 7 bases from J, with 7 bases in between. The CDR3 spells CATSSSGEQYF. DNA of the CDR3: TGTGCCACCAGCAGCTCAGGGGAGCAGTACTTC.

This clonotype has a handful of counts. The chain uses TRBV2 and TRBJ2-7; D assignment may be TRBD1 or TRBD2 (7 bases each). Germline V CDR1 and CDR2: SNHLY, FYNNEI. The V end was cut by 2 bases, the J end by 2 bases, with 13 bases between. This CDR3 comprises 15 residues. The CDR3 nucleotides are TGTGCCAGCAGTGAACAGGGGGGGTCCACCTACGAGCAGTACTTC. Encoded protein: CASSEQGGSTYEQYF.

In its sample, this clonotype was seen a few times. This chain uses TRBV3-1 with TRBJ2-3, with TRBD2 matching 10 bases. Germline-derived CDR1 and CDR2 are LGHDT and YNNKEL (reference sequence). The CDR3 is 14 residues long. Trimming cost V 8 bases and J 4 bases; bases outside gene matches: 6. CDR3: CASGLSGGADTQYF. The CDR3 region has the DNA TGTGCCAGCGGACTAAGCGGGGGGGCAGATACGCAGTATTTT.

In this sample, this clonotype turned up many times. A read error may produce the germline difference seen at one junction end. The chain employs TRBV12-3 or TRBV12-4 and TRBJ1-2; possibly TRBD1 for D (6 bases). The CDR3 extends over 13 amino acids. The chain's CDR3 is CASSLGGRYGYTF. CDR3 bases: TGTGCCAGCAGCTTAGGGGGACGGTATGGCTACACCTTC.

The chain uses TRBV9 and TRBJ2-1; 10 bases match TRBD2. V was clipped by 0 bases and J by 4 bases; unmatched bases: 1. This CDR3 contains 15 residues. Germline loops: CDR1 SGDLS, CDR2 YYNGEE. The CDR3 coding sequence is TGTGCCAGCAGCGTAGCACTAGCGGGGTACAATGAGCAGTTCTTC. This gives the protein CASSVALAGYNEQFF.

This clonotype has at least ten counts. V usage is TRBV12-3 or TRBV12-4 and J usage is TRBJ2-5; D unresolved. V was trimmed by 2 bases and J by 5 bases, leaving 18 bases between them. This CDR3 comprises 16 residues. The CDR3 region has the DNA TGTGCCAGCAGTTTACTCAACTTAGCAAGACATGAGACCCAGTACTTC. Translating gives CASSLLNLARHETQYF.

The rearrangement uses TRBV4-1 and TRBJ1-4; tentatively, D is TRBD1 (6 bases). Germline V gene sequence: CDR1 MGHRA, CDR2 YSYEKL. The CDR3 extends over 15 amino acids. Between the trimmed V and J ends, which lost 8 bases and 3 bases, there was a span of 16 bases. CDR3 amino acids: CASRSRTASNEKLFF. The CDR3 DNA reads as TGCGCCAGCCGATCCCGGACAGCCTCTAATGAAAAACTGTTTTTT.

This clonotype was seen a handful of times. This CDR3 is CASSPGTSDYNEQFF. For the CDR3, the DNA is TGTGCCAGTAGTCCTGGGACTAGCGACTACAATGAGCAGTTCTTC. The chain has TRBV19 and TRBJ2-1; TRBD2 agrees at 10 bases. The germline CDR1 and CDR2 sequences are LNHDA and SQIVND (reference sequence). This CDR3 contains 15 residues. The V gene end was trimmed by 5 bases and the J gene end by 3 bases; junction bases not matched to a gene: 4.

In this sample, this clonotype turned up a few times. V and J are TRBV2 and TRBJ2-1; the match to TRBD2 covers 11 bases. Looked up from germline, CDR1 is SNHLY and CDR2 is FYNNEI. V gave up 6 bases and J gave up 2 bases; unmatched junction bases: 6. This CDR3 spans 16 amino acids. Written as DNA, the CDR3 is TGTGCCAGCAGAGGGGGACTAGCGGCCGCCTACAATGAGCAGTTCTTC. It codes for CASRGGLAAAYNEQFF.

The V call is TRBV20-1, the J call TRBJ1-2; D not certain. There are 15 residues in the CDR3. CDR1 and CDR2 (germline): DFQATT, SNEGSKA (reference sequence). V was trimmed by 0 bases and J by 0 bases, leaving 11 bases between them. In DNA form, the CDR3 reads TGCAGTGCTAGAGAACCGAAACCCTCTAACTATGGCTACACCTTC. Its protein product is CSAREPKPSNYGYTF.

This clonotype was seen many times. This chain uses TRBV12-3 or TRBV12-4 with TRBJ2-1, with TRBD1 identical over 8 bases. This CDR3 has 13 residues. V lost 3 bases, J lost 8 bases, and 3 bases stayed unmatched. CDR3 sequence: CASSLGTGDEQFF. The CDR3 DNA reads as TGTGCCAGCAGTTTGGGGACAGGAGATGAGCAGTTCTTC.

This clonotype was recorded at least ten times. The chain combines TRBV20-1 with TRBJ2-3; no definite D call. The germline gives CDR1 DFQATT, CDR2 SNEGSKA (reference sequence). Trimming stripped 1 base from V and 6 bases from J, with 2 bases between. This CDR3 region has 10 residues. CDR3: CSARADTQYF. CDR3 nucleotide sequence: TGCAGTGCTAGAGCGGATACGCAGTATTTT.

The CDR3 nucleotides read TGCAGTGCGTACAATCCCGACGAGCAGTACTTC. Translating gives CSAYNPDEQYF. J is TRBJ2-7 and V is TRBV20-1; no clear D. Trimming shortened V by 6 bases and J by 5 bases, and 11 bases separated the two germline ends. The CDR3 extends over 11 amino acids. Germline CDR1 is DFQATT and CDR2 is SNEGSKA (reference sequence).

This clonotype was observed a few times. The chain links TRBV5-5 to TRBJ1-1; D remains unclear. CDR3 length equals 16 residues. Germline assignment: CDR1 SGHKS and CDR2 YYEKEE (reference sequence). V dropped 0 bases and J dropped 0 bases, with 12 bases sitting between them. The CDR3 coding sequence is TGTGCCAGCAGCTTGGCCAACAGCCTCTTGAACACTGAAGCTTTCTTT. Its protein is CASSLANSLLNTEAFF.

The sample holds a few counts of this clonotype. This chain links TRBV21-1 with TRBJ1-1; the table calls TRBD1, which could not be checked here. TRBV21-1 is a recognized pseudogene. The CDR3 sequence is 14 residues long. The CDR3 nucleotides read TGTGCCAGCAGAATCTTACAGGAGAACACTGAAGCTTTCTTT. Residues: CASRILQENTEAFF.

At least ten counts were recorded for this clonotype. The rearrangement joins TRBV24-1 to TRBJ1-2; no reliable D call. The CDR3 spans 11 residues. With 1 base removed from V and 7 bases from J, the gap between germline ends came to 3 bases. Germline CDR1 KGHDR, CDR2 SFDVKD. The CDR3 DNA follows: TGTGCCACCAGTGATTTCTCTGGCTACACCTTC. Translating it yields CATSDFSGYTF.

The sample holds many counts of this clonotype. The rearrangement joins TRBV7-2 to TRBJ1-4; weak D call: TRBD1 (6 bases). This CDR3 is 15 amino acids long. Trimming removed 1 base from V and 1 base from J, with 7 bases in between. Germline V CDR1 and CDR2: SGHTA, FQGNSA. The CDR3 DNA sequence: TGTGCCAGCAGCTTAGGAGGGGGAACTAATGAAAAACTGTTTTTT. This translates into CASSLGGGTNEKLFF.

This clonotype has more than one count but fewer than ten. V gene TRBV29-1 combines with J gene TRBJ1-2; D might be TRBD1 (5 bases). The CDR3 is 16 amino acids. V shed 0 bases and J shed 4 bases, with 18 bases lying between them. Germline V gene data show CDR1 as SQVTM and CDR2 as ANQGSEA. This CDR3 is CSVEDYRDQPTYGYTF. As DNA, the CDR3 is TGCAGCGTTGAAGATTACCGGGACCAACCTACCTATGGCTACACCTTC.

CDR3 residues: CASTVDRAYNEQFF. The CDR3 nucleotides read TGTGCCAGCACCGTGGACAGAGCCTACAATGAGCAGTTCTTC. This rearrangement joins TRBV7-8 to TRBJ2-1; tentative D call: TRBD1 (6 bases). Trimming pared 7 bases from V and 2 bases from J, leaving 12 bases between. The CDR3 contains 14 residues. In germline, CDR1 is SGHVS, CDR2 FQNEAQ. Drawing the rest from reference TRBV7-8 and TRBJ2-1, the complete variable domain is GAGVSQSPRYKVAKRGQDVALRCDPISGHVSLFWYQQALGQGPEFLTYFQNEAQLDKSGLPSDRFFAERPEGSVSTLKIQRTQQEDSAVYLCASTVDRAYNEQFFGPGTRLTVL.

This clonotype turned up a few times. The CDR3 loop is CASLQGGQGRFGELFF. CDR3 nucleotides: TGTGCCAGCCTTCAAGGGGGGCAGGGAAGATTCGGGGAGCTGTTTTTT. V is TRBV12-3 or TRBV12-4 and J is TRBJ2-2; D assignment may be TRBD1 or TRBD2 (6 bases each). The CDR3 runs 16 residues. V was pared by 8 bases and J by 7 bases, with 23 bases between.

This clonotype has a handful of counts. V and J are TRBV3-1 and TRBJ2-5; 13 nucleotides line up with TRBD2. The trim removed 1 base at V and 1 base at J, leaving 3 bases unmatched. The CDR3 length is 17 residues. Germline CDR1 LGHDT, CDR2 YNNKEL (reference sequence). CDR3 sequence (DNA): TGTGCCAGCAGCCAAGGACTAGCGGGGGGATCCCAAGAGACCCAGTACTTC. It translates to CASSQGLAGGSQETQYF.